The 19 T cell receptor beta chains reported below all come from one sample, sequenced in a study of blood T cell repertoires in COVID-19. Sequencing used immunoSEQ multiplex PCR; TCRdb keeps in-frame clones, though not all of them. This sample carries approximately 210,000 clones, approximately 86% of them seen once, and the ten largest clones take about 3.8%. Source material: peripheral blood. The receptors come from a woman older than 75 with acute or convalescent COVID-19.

The chain recombines TRBV9 with TRBJ1-4; D not resolved. Per the germline V gene, CDR1 is SGDLS and CDR2 is YYNGEE. This CDR3 contains 15 residues. V shed 4 bases and J shed 1 base, with 11 bases lying between them. The CDR3 nucleotides read TGTGCCAGCAGCACCCACGCGGGAACTAATGAAAAACTGTTTTTT. The encoded protein is CASSTHAGTNEKLFF.

This clone has a handful of counts. The genes are TRBV19 and TRBJ2-2, with 7 bases identical to TRBD1. CDR3 length: 16 amino acids. Losses at the gene ends were 5 bases for V and 1 base for J; bases not matched to a gene: 7. Germline assignment: CDR1 LNHDA and CDR2 SQIVND (reference sequence). The CDR3 protein is CASSGGQILNTGELFF. The CDR3 DNA reads TGTGCCAGTAGTGGGGGACAGATCTTGAACACCGGGGAGCTGTTTTTT.

The chain joins TRBV6-5 to TRBJ1-2; D possibly corresponds to TRBD1 (5 bases). V lost 6 bases, J lost 4 bases, and 15 bases lay in between. CDR1 and CDR2 (germline): MNHEY, SVGAGI. The CDR3 totals 14 residues. The CDR3 region has the DNA TGTGCCAGCAGGCCGGGACTAGGGGCCTATGGCTACACCTTC. Translating gives CASRPGLGAYGYTF.

The gene calls are TRBV18 and TRBJ2-7, with D possibly matching TRBD2 (5 bases). Per the germline V gene, CDR1 is KGHSH and CDR2 is LQKENI. The CDR3 is made up of 16 amino acids. V shed 1 base and J shed 3 bases, with 16 bases lying between them. Written as DNA, the CDR3 is TGTGCCAGCTCACCACGGTCGCCGGGCGGGTTCTACGAGCAGTACTTC. It specifies CASSPRSPGGFYEQYF. Together with reference TRBV18 and TRBJ2-7, the CDR3 gives the full variable domain: NAGVMQNPRHLVRRRGQEARLRCSPMKGHSHVYWYRQLPEEGLKFMVYLQKENIIDESGMPKERFSAEFPKEGPSILRIQQVVRGDSAAYFCASSPRSPGGFYEQYFGPGTRLTVT.

The genes are TRBV7-3 and TRBJ1-5, with D possibly matching TRBD1 (6 bases). This CDR3 comprises 15 residues. V lost 2 bases and J 0 bases, leaving 8 bases between the germline ends. Germline CDR1 is SGHTA and CDR2 is FQGTGA. The chain's CDR3 is CASSLSGDSNQPQHF. CDR3 bases: TGTGCCAGCAGCTTATCAGGGGATAGCAATCAGCCCCAGCATTTT. Full variable domain (remainder filled in from reference TRBV7-3 and TRBJ1-5): GAGVSQTPSNKVTEKGKYVELRCDPISGHTALYWYRQSLGQGPEFLIYFQGTGAADDSGLPNDRFFAVRPEGSVSTLKIQRTERGDSAVYLCASSLSGDSNQPQHFGDGTRLSIL.

The V call is TRBV4-3, the J call TRBJ1-2; the match to TRBD1 covers 10 bases. The V and J ends lost 3 bases and 7 bases, in that order; junction bases with no gene match: 5. The CDR3 spans 14 residues. CDR1 LGHNA and CDR2 YSLEER come from the germline V gene. CDR3 nucleotides: TGCGCCAGCAGCCAGGGGGGACAGGGGTTTGGCTACACCTTC. Its translation: CASSQGGQGFGYTF.

This chain connects TRBV29-1 to TRBJ2-5; 8 positions match TRBD1. CDR1 is SQVTM and CDR2 is ANQGSEA in the germline V gene. The V and J ends lost 7 bases and 1 base, in that order; junction bases with no gene match: 5. The CDR3 runs 13 residues. In nucleotides, the CDR3 is TGCAGCGCCCGACAGGGGTCCCAAGAGACCCAGTACTTC. Protein sequence: CSARQGSQETQYF.

DNA of the CDR3: TGTGCCAGCTCACGAGAGCCGGGACTCCTTAATGAAAAACTGTTTTTT. Encoded protein: CASSREPGLLNEKLFF. The chain carries TRBV18 and TRBJ1-4; D perhaps matches TRBD1 (5 bases). V lost 4 bases and J lost 4, with 16 bases in between. Germline CDR1 is KGHSH and CDR2 is LQKENI. CDR3 size: 16 residues.

CDR3 loop: CASSISAGYGYTF. CDR3 DNA sequence: TGTGCCAGTAGTATTTCGGCAGGGTATGGCTACACCTTC. This rearrangement joins TRBV19 to TRBJ1-2; D possibly corresponds to TRBD1 (5 bases). The length of the CDR3 is 13 residues. V gave up 3 bases and J gave up 5 bases, with 10 bases separating them. Per the germline V gene, CDR1 is LNHDA and CDR2 is SQIVND (reference sequence).

The V gene is TRBV10-3, the J gene TRBJ1-1; no definite D call. The CDR3 spans 13 residues. V lost 6 bases to trimming and J lost 0 bases, with 8 bases between them. CDR1 and CDR2 from the germline V gene are ENHRY and SYGVKD. Here the CDR3 DNA reads TGTGCCATCAGGGGCGACGTGAACACTGAAGCTTTCTTT. Translation gives CAIRGDVNTEAFF.

J is TRBJ1-2 and V is TRBV2, with unresolved D. The germline V and J ends were trimmed by 8 bases and 3 bases, with 7 bases remaining between them. CDR1 and CDR2 from the germline V gene are SNHLY and FYNNEI. This CDR3 is 11 amino acids long. The CDR3 loop is CASVQYYGYTF. CDR3 bases: TGTGCCAGCGTACAGTACTATGGCTACACCTTC.

The chain joins TRBV6-5 to TRBJ1-6; D is perhaps TRBD1 (6 bases). CDR1 and CDR2 (germline): MNHEY, SVGAGI. V was cut by 7 bases and J by 8 bases, with 18 bases left in between. The CDR3 length is 15 residues. DNA for the CDR3: TGTGCCAGCAACCTACCCACAGGGCGGGATTCACCCCTCCACTTT. It translates to CASNLPTGRDSPLHF.

V gene TRBV24-1 combines with J gene TRBJ2-5; possible D gene TRBD1, 5 bases. There are 15 residues in the CDR3. Germline lookup yields CDR1 KGHDR and CDR2 SFDVKD. V was pared by 5 bases and J by 2 bases, with 14 bases between. The DNA for the CDR3 is TGTGCCACCAGTGTCCCTTCGCAGGGACAAGAGACCCAGTACTTC. Residues: CATSVPSQGQETQYF.

The V gene is TRBV28, the J gene TRBJ2-2, with 7 nucleotides matching TRBD1. There are 15 residues in the CDR3. The germline V gene has CDR1 MDHEN and CDR2 SYDVKM. V was pared by 5 bases and J by 6 bases, with 9 bases of the junction left unmatched. DNA for the CDR3: TGTGCCAGCAGTCCCGGACAGGTTTACGCCGGGGAGCTGTTTTTT. Translated, it gives CASSPGQVYAGELFF.

The chain uses TRBV30 and TRBJ2-2, with D uncertain. V lost 0 bases to trimming and J lost 3 bases, with 8 bases between them. There are 14 residues in the CDR3. CDR1 GTSNPN and CDR2 SVGIG come from the germline V gene (reference sequence). CDR3: CAWSVGLDTGELFF. In nucleotides, the CDR3 is TGTGCCTGGAGTGTCGGGTTGGACACCGGGGAGCTGTTTTTT.

This clone was observed a few times. Other DNA sequences in this sample translate to the same CDR3. The rearrangement links TRBV28 to TRBJ2-7; 10 nucleotides match TRBD1. CDR1 and CDR2 (germline): MDHEN, SYDVKM. The V and J ends lost 6 bases and 2 bases, in that order; junction bases with no gene match: 4. The CDR3 is 14 amino acids. CDR3 region: CASRPGTGAYEQYF. CDR3 in DNA: TGTGCCAGCAGGCCCGGGACAGGGGCCTACGAGCAGTACTTC. Looking up the rest from reference TRBV28 and TRBJ2-7 gives the full variable domain: DVKVTQSSRYLVKRTGEKVFLECVQDMDHENMFWYRQDPGLGLRLIYFSYDVKMKEKGDIPEGYSVSREKKERFSLILESASTNQTSMYLCASRPGTGAYEQYFGPGTRLTVT.

V is TRBV5-1 and J is TRBJ1-3; 9 positions agree with TRBD1. V was pared by 4 bases and J by 3 bases, with 5 bases of the junction left unmatched. The CDR3 totals 15 residues. Germline V lookup: CDR1 SGHRS, CDR2 YFSETQ. The CDR3 DNA is TGCGCCAGCAGCCCCGGGACAGGGAATGGAAACACCATATATTTT. Translating gives CASSPGTGNGNTIYF.

The chain has TRBV28 and TRBJ2-7; D is undetermined. Germline loops: CDR1 MDHEN, CDR2 SYDVKM. Trimming removed 8 bases from V and 3 bases from J, with 8 bases in between. The CDR3 is 11 residues long. The DNA of the CDR3 is TGTGCCAGCCTTGGAGACTACGAGCAGTACTTC. Translated, it gives CASLGDYEQYF.

This clone was detected a few times. The chain has TRBV7-9 and TRBJ1-1; D ambiguous. The V gene lost 8 bases and the J gene lost 1 base, with 11 bases spanning the gap. The CDR3 consists of 13 residues. Germline V gene lookup returns CDR1 SEHNR and CDR2 FQNEAQ (reference sequence). Written as DNA, the CDR3 is TGTGCCAGCTCCCCGACGGGGAACACTGAAGCTTTCTTT. Amino acids: CASSPTGNTEAFF.